The text below deals with one TCR beta chain. Its cognate antigen has yet to be identified. There are no base qualities to consult, and no much larger clone falls within one base. In light of the paper, this sample's time point label describes: baseline before first vaccination. Vaccinee samples came from UK trials COV001 and COV002, including a single-blind randomized controlled phase 2/3 trial of AZD1222 (ChAdOx1 nCoV-19) in healthy adults. Trial participant PBMC samples were collected at day 0 and day 28 after the second dose for TCRbeta chain sequencing. CDR1 SGHDT and CDR2 YYEEEE are derived from the germline V gene. Including cysteine and phenylalanine, the CDR3 has 13 amino acids. The only DNA kept is the CDR3, 39 bases in frame from the first base. V is clipped by 4 bases and J by 4 bases, and the sequence between their germline boundaries is 9 bases long. The entry originates in a study of T cell responses to AZD1222 COVID-19 vaccine (dated by TCRdb to the early 2020s). A note on the overall study: AZD1222 recipients given second doses at about 4 weeks or at about 12 weeks were pooled, since spike-specific TCR depth and breadth were not found to differ between the two schedules. TCR sequencing was performed for fewer than 250 trial participants, of whom about 200 were given two doses of AZD1222 and approximately 25 were given two doses of MenACWY control vaccine. Enrollment into the trials was organized by age into subgroups of 18-55, 56-69 and 70-plus years, and those subgroups contained approximately 160, 26 and 62 TCR-sequenced participants, respectively.

The CDR3 regions of human TCRbeta chains were subjected to immunosequencing. The paper's processing steps were these. Repertoire TCRs were checked for matches against a reference library of SARS-CoV-2-specific TCRs that had been generated using the MIRA antigen-specificity platform. Breadth meant the fraction of unique TCRs that were SARS-CoV-2-associated, whereas depth meant the fraction of total T cells that were SARS-CoV-2-associated. Using the MIRA data, every spike-specific TCR was mapped to the spike region that the TCR reacted to and assigned to either a CD4 or a CD8 class. Log10-transformed breadth and depth values were compared by one-way ANOVA with Sidak's multiple comparisons tests. TCRdb provides this immuneACCESS table in a form limited to in-frame rearrangements. Some clones are lacking; in checked studies, under half of them reflect an unresolved V gene, and why the rest are absent is not known. V and J calls plus clone size are reproduced from that table; the DNA served to infer D and trimming. The sample table lists 150,000 to 200,000 clones, 85% to 90% of them with a count of one. The ten largest clonotypes hold about 6.1% of the sample.

Summary of the overall study and its limitations: The 56-69-year group was small, and its depth increase did not reach significance, likely because of low power. Spike-specific TCR breadth and depth rose significantly after two AZD1222 doses compared with day 0 and with MenACWY recipients. Only five or six AZD1222 recipients were SARS-CoV-2 seropositive at baseline, limiting conclusions about previously exposed vaccinees. Reportedly, almost half of the unique spike-specific TCRs recognized epitopes lying outside the regions that are mutated in the B.1.351 and B.1.1.7 variants. Participants were mostly white British and included more females than males, and it was suggested by the authors that clonal diversity may have been underestimated. CD4 TCRs associated with the vaccine covered the entire spike protein, and the dominant responses were in regions 160-218 and 743-854. Because no samples from the day 14 peak response were available, repertoires could be characterized only after the peak T cell response.

The sequenced sample was peripheral blood, obtained on day 0 of AZD1222 vaccination. The clonotype comes from an adult in good health. The rearrangement combines TRBV5-6 with TRBJ1-3; the D gene is unclear. The CDR3 has the sequence CASSLHRGNTIYF. The DNA sequence is given as TGTGCCAGCAGCCTCCACCGGGGAAACACCATATATTTT.